This T cell receptor (beta chain) was profiled in a study of early T cells in non-severe SARS-CoV-2 infection. Overall study context: The input, bulk RNA from unsorted whole blood, was sequenced, and chains were unpaired. Notes on the study in general: Private and CD4 specificities were missed by VDJdb matching, skewed to anti-spike CD8.

This clonotype was detected ten times or more. No antigen is known for it. Each single cDNA molecule received a unique molecular identifier. TCRdb reprocessed the 5' RACE reads via MiXCR and lists one record per CDR3 protein. The data show some 56,000 distinct CDR3 sequences, with approximately 16% seen just once and 4.1% held by the top ten. This clonotype originated in an adult who was a healthcare worker with PCR-confirmed SARS-CoV-2 infection or an uninfected control (not recorded which). The source material was whole blood, sampled at baseline.

The CDR3 spells CSVSRDTTYEQYF. In DNA, the CDR3 is TGCAGCGTTTCCCGGGACACGACCTACGAGCAGTACTTC. The chain employs TRBV29-1 and TRBJ2-7; weak D call: TRBD1 (6 bases). CDR1 is SQVTM, CDR2 ANQGSEA, per germline. CDR3 length: 13 amino acids. Trimming cost V 5 bases and J 2 bases, with 13 bases left between them.